This entry features one T cell receptor beta chain sequence. The data were obtained in a study of blood T cell repertoires in COVID-19. CDR3 size: 15 residues. Per germline, CDR1 SNHLY and CDR2 FYNNEI. After removal of 5 bases from V and 2 bases from J, the junction contained 8 bases not matched to a gene. Clones were sequenced by immunoSEQ multiplex PCR, and TCRdb holds only the in-frame ones, with some missing. The top ten clones hold about 5.7% of a sample with about 330,000 clones, around 87% of them seen once. The TCR was taken from a woman aged 30 to 39 who had recovered from COVID-19. Sequencing used PBMCs or T cells enriched from blood (not recorded which). The rearrangement uses TRBV2 and TRBJ2-5, with 7 nucleotides matching TRBD2. The CDR3 region is CASSRLGGGQETQYF. The DNA of the CDR3 is TGTGCCAGCAGTCGGCTCGGCGGGGGACAAGAGACCCAGTACTTC. The complete variable domain, with remaining parts taken from reference TRBV2 and TRBJ2-5, reads EPEVTQTPSHQVTQMGQEVILRCVPISNHLYFYWYRQILGQKVEFLVSFYNNEISEKSEIFDDQFSVERPDGSNFTLKIRSTKLEDSAMYFCASSRLGGGQETQYFGPGTRLLVL.